This is a list of T cell receptor beta chains from one sample in a study of blood T cell repertoires in COVID-19. The table came from immunoSEQ multiplex PCR; TCRdb's copy has only in-frame clones and leaves some out. The table lists 150,000 to 200,000 clones, just over 85% of them singletons, with roughly 9.1% in the top ten. Sample: peripheral blood. The source of these receptors is a man aged 50 to 59 with active or convalescent COVID-19. The conserved cysteine and the conserved F or W are not part of the CDR3 here.

j_call,v_call,cdr3_aa
TRBJ2-7,TRBV7-9,ASSDSIQGATISYEQY
TRBJ2-1,TRBV5-6,ASSLAREYYNEQF
TRBJ2-5,TRBV11-2,ASSLAVFQETQY
TRBJ2-5,TRBV9,ASSVAGGQQETQY
TRBJ2-1,TRBV2,ASSERQGAYNEQF
TRBJ1-2,TRBV6-6,ASNGLAGYGYT
TRBJ1-5,TRBV4-2,ASSQDPGNQPQH
TRBJ2-4,TRBV15,ATSRGDSQQNIQY
TRBJ2-3,TRBV6-2/TRBV6-3,ASSYSSSGGAMFLQDTQY
TRBJ2-3,TRBV11-2,ASSLGVAGVLDTQY
TRBJ1-1,TRBV7-9,ASSFVTAEAF
TRBJ2-5,TRBV11-2,ASSLGYRGAETQY
TRBJ1-5,TRBV12-3/TRBV12-4,ASSLSQGQPQH
TRBJ1-4,TRBV5-1,ASSLQDEKLF
TRBJ1-6,TRBV7-2,ASSLNPGRAPLH
TRBJ1-1,TRBV19,ASSLRDRGLNTEAF
TRBJ1-1,TRBV18,ASSGLGSTEAF
TRBJ1-2,TRBV4-1,ASSQLDRDFFDGYT
TRBJ1-1,TRBV28,ASSLWQTGVDGTEAF
TRBJ2-4,TRBV7-2,ASSSRTGGWNIQY
TRBJ1-2,TRBV19,ASSAQGADYGYT
TRBJ1-3,TRBV4-3,ASSQVQLLSGNTIY
TRBJ2-5,TRBV6-6,ASSPQGSGETQY
TRBJ2-2,TRBV28,ATSGLGLGRTGELF
TRBJ2-2,TRBV20-1,SASRLTWNTGELF
TRBJ1-2,TRBV2,ASSGQTGFYT
TRBJ2-3,TRBV7-2,ASSSRGQSGTDTQY
TRBJ2-1,TRBV4-2,ASSQGGRSSYNEQF
TRBJ1-3,TRBV3-1/TRBV3-2,ASSQGGLPGNTIY
TRBJ2-2,TRBV2,ASRMTSGGPAGSGELF
TRBJ1-4,TRBV6-1,ASSDRQAPFGTTNEKLF
TRBJ1-3,TRBV30,AWSIWGSSGNTIY
TRBJ1-1,TRBV24-1,ATSQTGLNTEAF
TRBJ2-1,TRBV5-1,ASSSGQVDNEQF
TRBJ1-2,TRBV5-1,ASSAAQGGFYGYT
TRBJ1-2,TRBV6-5,ASSRLAGFGYT
TRBJ1-1,TRBV7-2,ASSLGGQGTTEAF
TRBJ1-1,TRBV7-9,ASSLELAGGEAF
TRBJ1-5,TRBV28,ASSEITQPQH
TRBJ1-3,TRBV7-2,ASSLATGGLLSGNTIY
TRBJ2-1,TRBV7-2,ASSIRDRSLDEQF